This TCR beta chain was sequenced in a study of blood T cell repertoires in COVID-19. Study details: Acute-phase and convalescent COVID-19 samples originated in the United States, Italy and Spain. PBMCs, B-cell-depleted T cells, or T cells were the source of the cDNA or gDNA that made up the material.

Seattle cases were enrolled at active infection and followed longitudinally. Per the authors' pipeline: Amplified reference gene primers provided the basis for estimating nucleated cell counts. Repertoires were generated with immunoSEQ multiplex PCR, while TCRdb's copy carries only in-frame clones and drops some. The V and J calls and clone size come from that table; D and trimming were worked out from the DNA. The repertoire holds almost 200,000 clones, with about 85% as singletons. The sample consisted of peripheral blood. The sequence came from a man aged 55-75 years with COVID-19, enrolled during active disease.

CDR3 loop: CASSLGTSGDYEQYF. For the CDR3, the DNA is TGTGCCAGCAGCTTGGGGACTAGCGGAGACTACGAGCAGTACTTC. This chain connects TRBV5-4 to TRBJ2-7; 10 positions match TRBD2. Germline trimming cut 0 bases from V and 3 bases from J; bases unmatched to any gene: 3. CDR1 is SGHNT, CDR2 YYREEE, per germline (reference sequence). This CDR3 comprises 15 residues. The variable domain in full, with the rest retrieved from reference TRBV5-4 and TRBJ2-7, is ETGVTQSPTHLIKTRGQQVTLRCSSQSGHNTVSWYQQALGQGPQFIFQYYREEENGRGNFPPRFSGLQFPNYSSELNVNALELDDSALYLCASSLGTSGDYEQYFGPGTRLTVT.